What follows are 26 T cell receptor beta chains derived from one specimen sequenced in a study of T-cell reconstitution after alpha-beta-depleted transplantation in children (dated by TCRdb to 2016 to 2018). The library relied on PCR. Sequenced using an Illumina HiSeq 2500. To normalize quantification of the TCRbeta repertoire, the TCR libraries were built with molecular barcoding that relied on unique molecular identifiers. The public sequencing data were trimmed at Q25 with fastp and processed into clonotypes with MiXCR by TCRdb, which kept only in-frame beta chains. Duplicate CDR3 protein sequences are folded into a single record with the most common DNA and genes. The sample contains about 600,000 distinct CDR3 sequences, 13% of them found a single time. The ten largest account for 2.2% of the sample. The treatment or condition label of this sample denotes: allogeneic hematopoietic cell transplantation with graft depleted of TCRalphabeta T cells and CD19 B cells.

The sequencing used PBMCs, mostly from graft donor cells, collected 360 days after TCRalphabeta/CD19-depleted stem cell transplant. The origin of the receptors is a male patient younger than 18 who had a stem cell transplant for acute myeloid leukemia, so the T cells may come from the graft donor.

This clonotype was counted a few times. This chain connects TRBV4-3 to TRBJ2-1; D is possibly TRBD2 (6 bases). The CDR3 is 16 residues long. CDR1 LGHNA and CDR2 YSLEER come from the germline V gene. V gave up 3 bases and J gave up 0 bases, with 12 bases separating them. The CDR3 loop is CASSQADGSSYNEQFF. As DNA, the CDR3 is TGCGCCAGCAGCCAGGCTGACGGGAGCTCCTACAATGAGCAGTTCTTC.

The table lists this clonotype with many counts. The gene calls are TRBV12-3 or TRBV12-4 and TRBJ1-1; no definite D call. The CDR3 loop spans 14 amino acids. Trimming stripped 4 bases from V and 4 bases from J, with 13 bases between. The CDR3 region is CASSSRWLSTEAFF. For the CDR3, the DNA is TGTGCCAGCAGTTCCAGGTGGCTCAGCACTGAAGCTTTCTTT.

V gene TRBV11-1 combines with J gene TRBJ2-1, with 8 bases lining up with TRBD2. The CDR3 sequence is 16 residues long. Germline V gives CDR1 SGHAT, CDR2 FQDESV (reference sequence). The junction had 8 bases not matched to a gene; V was cut back by 5 bases and J by 2 bases. The CDR3 DNA follows: TGTGCCAGCAGCACCCCGAGTAGCGGGACCTACAATGAGCAGTTCTTC. It yields the protein CASSTPSSGTYNEQFF.

This clonotype was observed a handful of times. The chain joins TRBV3-1 to TRBJ2-1, with 10 bases lining up with TRBD2. V lost 0 bases to trimming and J lost 2 bases; unmatched junction nucleotides: 7. Germline V gene data show CDR1 as LGHDT and CDR2 as YNNKEL (reference sequence). This CDR3 has 18 amino acids. The CDR3 nucleotides read TGTGCCAGCAGCCAAGATCTCTGGGGACTAGCGACCTACAATGAGCAGTTCTTC. This sequence encodes CASSQDLWGLATYNEQFF.

The V call is TRBV28, the J call TRBJ2-5, with D perhaps matching TRBD1 or TRBD2 (5 bases each). The CDR3 totals 15 residues. Germline-derived CDR1 and CDR2 are MDHEN and SYDVKM. Trimming pared 6 bases from V and 6 bases from J, leaving 20 bases between. CDR3 coding DNA: TGTGCCAGCAGCGACAGCGCACAACGGAGGAAGACCCAGTACTTC. Translating it yields CASSDSAQRRKTQYF.

The chain is built from TRBV28 and TRBJ2-1, with 10 bases lining up with TRBD2. Germline V lookup: CDR1 MDHEN, CDR2 SYDVKM. There are 15 residues in the CDR3. The V and J ends lost 3 bases and 5 bases, in that order; junction bases with no gene match: 4. The DNA for the CDR3 is TGTGCCAGCAGTTTGATCACTAGCGGGAACAATGAGCAGTTCTTC. This encodes CASSLITSGNNEQFF.

This clonotype was counted many times. V gene TRBV4-2 combines with J gene TRBJ2-7, with 13 nucleotides matching TRBD2. The CDR3 contains 17 residues. Germline CDR1 reads LGHNA; CDR2 reads YNFKEQ. The V gene end was trimmed by 0 bases and the J gene end by 3 bases; junction bases not matched to a gene: 5. The CDR3 bases are TGTGCCAGCAGCCAAGAAGGACTAGCGGGGGTTAGCTACGAGCAGTACTTC. It codes for CASSQEGLAGVSYEQYF.

This clonotype came up a few times. The genes are TRBV20-1 and TRBJ1-5; D is perhaps TRBD1 (6 bases). There are 16 residues in the CDR3. CDR1 is DFQATT, CDR2 SNEGSKA, per germline (reference sequence). Trimming stripped 1 base from V and 3 bases from J, with 16 bases between. CDR3 residues: CSARATRGRDNQPQHF. CDR3 in DNA: TGCAGTGCTAGAGCAACCAGGGGAAGGGACAATCAGCCCCAGCATTTT.

This clonotype has a handful of counts. J is TRBJ2-1 and V is TRBV6-2 or TRBV6-3; D is unresolved. The CDR3 is made up of 12 amino acids. Trimming stripped 2 bases from V and 7 bases from J, with 6 bases between. CDR1 and CDR2 (germline): MNHEY, SVGEGT. CDR3 protein: CASSYRVNEQFF. The DNA for the CDR3 is TGTGCCAGCAGTTACCGGGTGAATGAGCAGTTCTTC.

The chain has TRBV28 and TRBJ2-1, with D unresolved. Trimming pared 10 bases from V and 4 bases from J, leaving 14 bases between. The CDR3 is made up of 13 amino acids. The V gene's germline CDR1 is MDHEN and CDR2 SYDVKM. The CDR3 region is CANKGLGYNEQFF. The CDR3 DNA sequence: TGTGCCAACAAAGGGCTAGGGTACAATGAGCAGTTCTTC. Complete variable domain (other parts from reference TRBV28 and TRBJ2-1): DVKVTQSSRYLVKRTGEKVFLECVQDMDHENMFWYRQDPGLGLRLIYFSYDVKMKEKGDIPEGYSVSREKKERFSLILESASTNQTSMYLCANKGLGYNEQFFGPGTRLTVL.

This clonotype was recorded a few times. The chain recombines TRBV2 with TRBJ2-7, with D maybe TRBD1 (6 bases). The CDR3 spans 14 residues. Deletions cut 11 bases from V and 0 bases from J, with 17 bases between. Germline V gene lookup returns CDR1 SNHLY and CDR2 FYNNEI. The CDR3 sequence: CAGAGEPFSYEQYF. The CDR3 region has the DNA TGTGCCGGTGCAGGGGAGCCCTTCTCCTACGAGCAGTACTTC.

This clonotype has just a few counts. This rearrangement joins TRBV20-1 to TRBJ2-7, with D maybe TRBD2 (6 bases). Looked up from germline, CDR1 is DFQATT and CDR2 is SNEGSKA (reference sequence). V lost 0 bases, J lost 9 bases, and 15 bases lay in between. The CDR3 contains 13 residues. CDR3 amino acids: CSARDLAGSGQYF. For the CDR3, the DNA is TGCAGTGCTAGAGATCTGGCGGGGTCGGGGCAGTACTTC.

This clonotype was seen a few times. The rearrangement uses TRBV20-1 and TRBJ1-1; D may be TRBD1 (5 bases). V shed 8 bases and J shed 7 bases, with 23 bases lying between them. Germline CDR1 and CDR2: DFQATT and SNEGSKA (reference sequence). This CDR3 is built from 14 residues. The CDR3 nucleotides read TGCAGTCCCTACCAAGACAGAACAAAAGATGAAGCTTTCTTT. As protein: CSPYQDRTKDEAFF.

This clonotype was found a few times. This sequence joins TRBV20-1 and TRBJ2-5; no reliable D call. In germline, CDR1 is DFQATT, CDR2 SNEGSKA (reference sequence). The CDR3 spans 11 residues. V lost 6 bases and J 0 bases, leaving 5 bases between the germline ends. In DNA form, the CDR3 reads TGCAGTGCGAGACACCAAGAGACCCAGTACTTC. Amino acid sequence: CSARHQETQYF.

The chain joins TRBV14 to TRBJ2-1, with 10 nucleotides matching TRBD2. The V gene end was trimmed by 1 base and the J gene end by 4 bases; junction bases not matched to a gene: 13. This CDR3 contains 19 residues. Germline V gene data show CDR1 as SGHDN and CDR2 as FVKESK. The CDR3 sequence is CASSQGFLAGALWYNEQFF. Here the CDR3 DNA reads TGTGCCAGCAGCCAAGGTTTCCTAGCGGGAGCTCTATGGTACAATGAGCAGTTCTTC.

Ten or more counts support this clonotype. The chain links TRBV20-1 to TRBJ2-1; D unclear. The CDR3 contains 11 residues. Looked up from germline, CDR1 is DFQATT and CDR2 is SNEGSKA (reference sequence). This chain's CDR3 is CRARRRNEQFF. DNA of the CDR3: TGCAGAGCGAGGCGCCGGAATGAGCAGTTCTTC.

This clonotype was recorded a few times. The chain couples TRBV11-1 to TRBJ2-7; 15 positions agree with TRBD2. The CDR3 totals 18 residues. Germline lookup yields CDR1 SGHAT and CDR2 FQDESV (reference sequence). J lost 2 bases, V lost 3 bases, and 8 bases had no gene match. The CDR3 loop reads CASSFGLAGGKKAYEQYF. The CDR3 bases are TGTGCCAGCAGCTTCGGACTAGCGGGAGGGAAGAAGGCCTACGAGCAGTACTTC. The full variable domain, with the rest looked up from reference TRBV11-1 and TRBJ2-7, is EAEVAQSPRYKITEKSQAVAFWCDPISGHATLYWYRQILGQGPELLVQFQDESVVDDSQLPKDRFSAERLKGVDSTLKIQPAELGDSAMYLCASSFGLAGGKKAYEQYFGPGTRLTVT.

This clonotype has ten or more counts. The V call is TRBV21-1, the J call TRBJ2-2; TRBD1 reflects the table's D call only, with no check against the DNA. TRBV21-1 is a known pseudogene. The CDR3 spans 15 residues. The CDR3 protein is CASSLGQMNTGELFF. The CDR3 coding sequence is TGTGCCAGCAGCCTCGGACAGATGAACACCGGGGAGCTGTTTTTT.

Many counts were recorded for this clonotype. The chain has TRBV6-2 or TRBV6-3 and TRBJ2-1; 12 positions match TRBD2. The germline CDR1 and CDR2 sequences are MNHEY and SVGEGT. V lost 5 bases to trimming and J lost 6 bases; unmatched junction nucleotides: 14. The CDR3 covers 18 residues. This chain's CDR3 is CASSRYPRGLAGLNEQFF. CDR3 in DNA: TGTGCCAGCAGTAGGTATCCCCGGGGACTAGCGGGCCTCAATGAGCAGTTCTTC.

This clonotype turned up a few times. The genes are TRBV12-3 or TRBV12-4 and TRBJ2-7; the D gene is possibly TRBD1 (6 bases). Deletions cut 6 bases from V and 5 bases from J, with 17 bases between. The CDR3 runs 14 residues. CDR3 residues: CASSLHADSDEQYF. In nucleotides, the CDR3 is TGTGCCAGCAGCCTGCATGCGGACAGCGACGAGCAGTACTTC.

The V gene is TRBV5-4, the J gene TRBJ2-1; TRBD2 might be the D (6 bases). Germline values: CDR1 SGHNT, CDR2 YYREEE (reference sequence). V was clipped by 9 bases and J by 3 bases, with 16 bases between them. The CDR3 has 14 residues. The CDR3 DNA follows: TGTGCCATCCACCGGAGGGTGGACTACAATGAGCAGTTCTTC. Amino acids: CAIHRRVDYNEQFF. Variable domain in full (rest from reference TRBV5-4 and TRBJ2-1): ETGVTQSPTHLIKTRGQQVTLRCSSQSGHNTVSWYQQALGQGPQFIFQYYREEENGRGNFPPRFSGLQFPNYSSELNVNALELDDSALYLCAIHRRVDYNEQFFGPGTRLTVL.

This clonotype occurred a few times. The CDR3 sequence: CASSPAFPGRITGELFF. The CDR3 DNA reads TGTGCCAGCAGCCCAGCGTTTCCTGGGCGGATAACCGGGGAGCTGTTTTTT. V gene TRBV5-6 combines with J gene TRBJ2-2; D is unresolved. Germline-derived CDR1 and CDR2 are SGHDT and YYEEEE. CDR3 length equals 17 residues. V gave up 4 bases and J gave up 5 bases, with 21 bases separating them. The variable domain in full, with the rest retrieved from reference TRBV5-6 and TRBJ2-2, is DAGVTQSPTHLIKTRGQQVTLRCSPKSGHDTVSWYQQALGQGPQFIFQYYEEEERQRGNFPDRFSGHQFPNYSSELNVNALLLGDSALYLCASSPAFPGRITGELFFGEGSRLTVL.

The rearrangement joins TRBV27 to TRBJ2-1; TRBD2 is a possible D gene (6 bases). Germline-derived CDR1 and CDR2 are MNHEY and SMNVEV (reference sequence). This CDR3 comprises 10 residues. Trimming took off 8 bases at V and 15 bases at J, with 14 bases between the two ends. CDR3 region: CASGWGVLFF. As DNA, the CDR3 is TGTGCCAGCGGGTGGGGGGTTTTGTTCTTC.

This clonotype was seen many times. The chain has TRBV5-1 and TRBJ2-5, with a tentative D call TRBD2 (6 bases). V lost 4 bases and J lost 2, with 18 bases in between. Germline V gene data show CDR1 as SGHRS and CDR2 as YFSETQ. This CDR3 has 16 amino acids. CDR3 sequence reads: CASSGGQAGIQETQYF. The CDR3 DNA is TGCGCCAGCAGCGGAGGGCAAGCGGGCATACAAGAGACCCAGTACTTC.

The V and J genes are TRBV19 and TRBJ1-5, with a weak D call TRBD1 (6 bases). The CDR3 is made up of 17 amino acids. Between the trimmed V and J ends, which lost 6 bases and 7 bases, there was a span of 25 bases. The germline V gene encodes CDR1 LNHDA and CDR2 SQIVND (reference sequence). The CDR3 sequence: CASRPVFVAGARQPQHF. The CDR3 region has the DNA TGTGCCAGTAGACCGGTTTTCGTGGCAGGGGCGAGGCAGCCCCAGCATTTT.

This clonotype was found a few times. The J gene is TRBJ2-1, the V gene TRBV4-3, with 7 bases matching TRBD2. With 1 base clipped from V and 0 bases from J, the junction kept 9 bases outside the gene matches. The V gene's germline CDR1 is LGHNA and CDR2 YSLEER. This CDR3 spans 18 amino acids. The CDR3 is CASSQVGGSLGSYNEQFF. The CDR3 DNA reads TGCGCCAGCAGCCAAGTTGGCGGGAGCCTCGGCTCCTACAATGAGCAGTTCTTC.